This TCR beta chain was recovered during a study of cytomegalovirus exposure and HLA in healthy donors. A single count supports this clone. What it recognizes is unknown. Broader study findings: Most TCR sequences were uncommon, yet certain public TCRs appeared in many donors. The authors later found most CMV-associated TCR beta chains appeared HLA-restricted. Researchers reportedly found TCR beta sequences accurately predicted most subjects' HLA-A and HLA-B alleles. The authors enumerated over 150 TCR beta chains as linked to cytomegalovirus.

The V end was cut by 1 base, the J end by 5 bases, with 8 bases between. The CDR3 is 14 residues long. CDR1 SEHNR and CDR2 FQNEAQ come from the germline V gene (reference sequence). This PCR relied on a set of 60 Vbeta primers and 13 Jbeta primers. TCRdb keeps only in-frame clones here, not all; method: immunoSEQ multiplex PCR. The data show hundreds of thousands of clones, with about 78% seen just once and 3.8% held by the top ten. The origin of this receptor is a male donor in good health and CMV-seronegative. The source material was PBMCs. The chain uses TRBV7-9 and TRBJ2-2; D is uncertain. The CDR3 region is CASSLEGDTGELFF. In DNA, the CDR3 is TGTGCCAGCAGCTTAGAAGGAGATACCGGGGAGCTGTTTTTT.